These T cell receptor beta chains were read from a single sample in a study of monozygotic twins with cystic fibrosis. The data were produced by immunoSEQ multiplex PCR, yet TCRdb's version contains in-frame clones alone and is incomplete. In the table there are 30,000 to 45,000 clones, under 90% of which are singletons. Material: blood. These receptors all come from a girl aged 2 to 9 with cystic fibrosis. The CDR3 runs from the conserved cysteine through the conserved F or W. Each record gives: clone size, CDR3 length, J gene, D gene, V gene, CDR3 DNA, CDR3 protein. The D gene is left open where the match is weak. Not all rows give a size; the values are once, few, many and, for expanded clones, a class.

- | 15 | TRBJ1-4 | - | TRBV18 | TGTGCCAGCTCACCTCGGGAGGGCACTAATGAAAAACTGTTTTTT | CASSPREGTNEKLFF
- | 17 | TRBJ2-7 | TRBD2 | TRBV10-1 | TGCGCCAGCAGTGAGGGTAGCGGGGGCGTAAGCTCCTACGAGCAGTACTTC | CASSEGSGGVSSYEQYF
- | 15 | TRBJ2-2 | TRBD2 | TRBV29-1 | TGCAGCGTTACTGCGGGGGGGGCGAACACCGGGGAGCTGTTTTTT | CSVTAGGANTGELFF
- | 17 | TRBJ2-1 | TRBD1 | TRBV13 | TGTGCCAGCAGCTTACGGAGACAGGGGCTCTTGAACAATGAGCAGTTCTTC | CASSLRRQGLLNNEQFF
- | 16 | TRBJ2-3 | - | TRBV27 | TGTGCCTCCGGACCTAGGGGGGGGATCAGCACAGATACGCAGTATTTT | CASGPRGGISTDTQYF
- | 15 | TRBJ1-5 | - | TRBV5-1 | TGCGCCAGCAGCTTGGAGGGCTATAGCAATCAGCCCCAGCATTTT | CASSLEGYSNQPQHF
few | 16 | TRBJ2-5 | TRBD2 | TRBV7-9 | TGTGCCAGCAGCTTAGGGGCTAGCGGTAGCCAAGAGACCCAGTACTTC | CASSLGASGSQETQYF
few | 13 | TRBJ1-6 | - | TRBV27 | TGTGCCAGCAGTCCACGGAGAAATTCACCCCTCCACTTT | CASSPRRNSPLHF
few | 12 | TRBJ1-2 | - | TRBV2 | TGTGCCAGCAGTGAAGCACCGTTGGGCTACACCTTC | CASSEAPLGYTF
- | 14 | TRBJ1-1 | - | TRBV5-5 | TGTGCCAGCAGCTTGTATGGCGGGGACACTGAAGCTTTCTTT | CASSLYGGDTEAFF
- | 13 | TRBJ1-1 | - | TRBV5-5 | TGTGCCAGCAGCTTGGGCCCGTTCACTGAAGCTTTCTTT | CASSLGPFTEAFF
- | 14 | TRBJ1-1 | - | TRBV6-8 | TGTGCCAGCAGTTACGGGGACATGAACACTGAAGCTTTCTTT | CASSYGDMNTEAFF
- | 16 | TRBJ2-1 | TRBD2 | TRBV27 | TGTGCCAGCAGTTCCCTAGCGGGGGTGATACTGGATGAGCAGTTCTTC | CASSSLAGVILDEQFF
- | 14 | TRBJ2-7 | - | TRBV5-4 | TGTGCCAGCAGCTTGGTCTCAGGCTCAAACGAGCAGTACTTC | CASSLVSGSNEQYF
- | 12 | TRBJ1-5 | - | TRBV19 | TGTGCCGGAAACACAGGGAATCAGCCCCAGCATTTT | CAGNTGNQPQHF
- | 15 | TRBJ1-6 | TRBD1 | TRBV5-1 | TGCGCCAGCAGGCGGGACAGGGAGGCCGCGTCACCCCTCCACTTT | CASRRDREAASPLHF
- | 13 | TRBJ1-2 | - | TRBV5-6 | TGTGCCAGCAGCTTGGAGGTCAGGTCGAGCTACACCTTC | CASSLEVRSSYTF
- | 13 | TRBJ2-7 | - | TRBV19 | TGTGCCAGTAGTCTTCAAGCGGGCTACGAGCAGTACTTC | CASSLQAGYEQYF
- | 15 | TRBJ2-7 | - | TRBV19 | TGTGCCAGTAGTATGGGCAGGTCACAACCTTACGAGCAGTACTTC | CASSMGRSQPYEQYF
- | 15 | TRBJ2-7 | - | TRBV6-5 | TGTGCCAGCAGTTCCTCGACTTCTTTGAGGTACGAGCAGTACTTC | CASSSSTSLRYEQYF
- | 12 | TRBJ2-2 | - | TRBV9 | TGTGCCAGCAGCGTACTAGCCGGGGAGCTGTTTTTT | CASSVLAGELFF
- | 13 | TRBJ1-6 | TRBD1 | TRBV10-3 | TGTGCCATCAAGGACAGGGCTTCCTTCCCCCTCCACTTT | CAIKDRASFPLHF